A single sample is the source of the 9 T cell receptor beta chains below, sequenced in a study of long-term antiretroviral therapy in people with HIV. Researchers ran immunoSEQ v3.0 at survey level. Assay: immunoSEQ multiplex PCR; the TCRdb copy retains only in-frame clones and omits some. The data contain about 21,000 clones, 88% of them singletons. This specimen was unsorted PBMCs, taken 2.3 years after starting antiretroviral therapy. The receptors stem from a man aged 60-69 years with HIV.

The chain carries TRBV5-4 and TRBJ1-2, with TRBD1 matching 7 bases. The J segment lost 7 bases and the V segment lost 4 bases, leaving 13 bases of the junction unmatched. The length of the CDR3 is 15 residues. Per the germline V gene, CDR1 is SGHNT and CDR2 is YYREEE (reference sequence). CDR3 bases: TGTGCCAGCAGCCCTACCGGGACAGCTACCTCTGGCTACACCTTC. The encoded protein is CASSPTGTATSGYTF.

The V gene is TRBV2, the J gene TRBJ2-7, with TRBD2 matching 8 bases. Germline assignment: CDR1 SNHLY and CDR2 FYNNEI. The CDR3 is made up of 14 amino acids. V trimming: 6 bases; J trimming: 4 bases; junction bases outside the gene matches: 8. The CDR3 DNA follows: TGTGCCAGCAGGTGGGGAGCGGGGGAGTACGAGCAGTACTTC. This codes for CASRWGAGEYEQYF.

The CDR3 DNA follows: TGTGCCAGCAGGACAGGGGGCTCTGGAAACACCATATATTTT. Its translation: CASRTGGSGNTIYF. The genes are TRBV6-4 and TRBJ1-3; the match to TRBD1 covers 9 bases. The ends lost 6 bases at V and 0 bases at J; junction bases unmatched: 0. This CDR3 has 14 residues. Germline CDR1 reads MRHNA; CDR2 reads SNTAGT.

The count of this clone is one. The chain recombines TRBV7-9 with TRBJ1-6, with D possibly being TRBD1 (6 bases). Germline V gene sequence: CDR1 SEHNR, CDR2 FQNEAQ (reference sequence). The CDR3 has 15 residues. V lost 5 bases and J lost 8, with 16 bases in between. The CDR3 sequence: CASSAKRQGYSPLHF. The CDR3 nucleotides are TGTGCCAGCAGCGCGAAAAGGCAGGGGTATTCACCCCTCCACTTT.

The rearrangement joins TRBV27 to TRBJ1-2; 7 positions agree with TRBD1. Unmatched junction bases numbered 10, after V lost 5 bases and J lost 7 bases. CDR1 is MNHEY, CDR2 SMNVEV, per germline (reference sequence). CDR3 length: 14 residues. The CDR3 spells CASSLTGTVAGYTF. CDR3 coding DNA: TGTGCCAGCAGTCTGACCGGGACAGTAGCTGGCTACACCTTC.

V and J are TRBV15 and TRBJ2-2; 8 bases line up with TRBD2. This CDR3 is built from 15 residues. CDR1 and CDR2 (germline): LNHNV, YYDKDF (reference sequence). Unmatched junction bases numbered 9, after V lost 5 bases and J lost 7 bases. In DNA form, the CDR3 reads TGTGCCACCAGCGGGGGACTAGTTTTTGGCGGGGAGCTGTTTTTT. It specifies CATSGGLVFGGELFF.

This clone appeared once. The chain uses TRBV29-1 and TRBJ1-4; D is uncertain. The germline CDR1 and CDR2 sequences are SQVTM and ANQGSEA. Trimming removed 0 bases from V and 7 bases from J, with 12 bases in between. The CDR3 is made up of 14 amino acids. The CDR3 is CSVEDPVGGEKLFF. CDR3 bases: TGCAGCGTTGAAGATCCAGTAGGAGGTGAAAAACTGTTTTTT.

CDR3 DNA sequence: TGTGCCAGCAGTGAATATGTGGGGCGGTCTAGCACAGATACGCAGTATTTT. Its protein product is CASSEYVGRSSTDTQYF. The rearrangement joins TRBV25-1 to TRBJ2-3; TRBD1 is a possible D gene (5 bases). V was pared by 0 bases and J by 0 bases, with 13 bases between. In germline, CDR1 is MGHDK, CDR2 SYGVNS. CDR3 length: 17 residues. Filled out from reference TRBV25-1 and TRBJ2-3, the complete variable domain reads EADIYQTPRYLVIGTGKKITLECSQTMGHDKMYWYQQDPGMELHLIHYSYGVNSTEKGDLSSESTVSRIRTEHFPLTLESARPSHTSQYLCASSEYVGRSSTDTQYFGPGTRLTVL.

The chain links TRBV9 to TRBJ2-3; no clear D gene. Trimming cost V 3 bases and J 0 bases, with 8 bases left between them. CDR3 length: 14 amino acids. Germline values: CDR1 SGDLS, CDR2 YYNGEE. CDR3 nucleotides: TGTGCCAGCAGCGCCTCCCCCAGCACAGATACGCAGTATTTT. Translated, it gives CASSASPSTDTQYF.